The present T cell receptor (beta chain) was sequenced within a study of cytomegalovirus exposure and HLA in healthy donors. Study-level information: Researchers previously reported finding 100 million or so unique TCR beta sequences from about 170 million T cells.

Comment on this clone: Its matching antigen is unknown.

PCR involved 60 Vbeta and 13 Jbeta primers. Sequenced by immunoSEQ multiplex PCR; TCRdb stores in-frame clones only, minus some. Of about 93,000 clones listed, about four fifths are singletons. Donors showed nominal health when sampled, although they likely had unrecorded immune exposures. This CDR3 is 12 amino acids long. The ends were cut back, 8 bases at V and 4 bases at J, with 9 bases in the middle. CDR1 is MNHEY and CDR2 is SMNVEV in the germline V gene (reference sequence). General study results and limits: Analysis performed later showed TCR beta chains linked to HLA being more clonally expanded than equally common others. In a later analysis, TCR beta V- and J-gene trimming showed a link to a missense DCLRE1C variant.

The chain uses TRBV27 and TRBJ1-5; D is unresolved. Sequencing was done on a sample of PBMCs. The clonotype originates from a woman aged 40 to 50 in good health and CMV-seronegative. The CDR3 region has the DNA TGTGCCAGCCGGGCGGGGAATCAGCCCCAGCATTTT. Protein product: CASRAGNQPQHF.